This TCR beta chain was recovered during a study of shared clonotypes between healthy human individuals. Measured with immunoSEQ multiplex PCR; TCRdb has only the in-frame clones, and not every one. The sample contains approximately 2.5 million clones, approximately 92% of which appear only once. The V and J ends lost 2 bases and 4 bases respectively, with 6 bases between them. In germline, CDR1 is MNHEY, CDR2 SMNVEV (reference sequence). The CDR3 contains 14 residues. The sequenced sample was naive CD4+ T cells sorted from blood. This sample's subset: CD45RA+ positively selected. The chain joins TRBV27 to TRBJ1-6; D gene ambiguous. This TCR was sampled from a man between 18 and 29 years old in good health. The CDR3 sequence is CASSLRGYNSPLHF. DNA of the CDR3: TGTGCCAGCAGTTTAAGAGGGTATAATTCACCCCTCCACTTT.